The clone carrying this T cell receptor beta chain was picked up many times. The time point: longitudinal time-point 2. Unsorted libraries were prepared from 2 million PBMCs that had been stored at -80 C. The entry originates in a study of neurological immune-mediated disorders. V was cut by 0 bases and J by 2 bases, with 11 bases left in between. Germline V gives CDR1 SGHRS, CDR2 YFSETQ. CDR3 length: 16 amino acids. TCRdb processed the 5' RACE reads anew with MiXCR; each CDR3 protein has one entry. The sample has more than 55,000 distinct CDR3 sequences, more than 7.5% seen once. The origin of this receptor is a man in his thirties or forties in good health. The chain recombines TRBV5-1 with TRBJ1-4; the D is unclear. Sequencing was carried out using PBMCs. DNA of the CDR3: TGCGCCAGCAGCTTGGCCGGGATTGGGACTAATGAAAAACTGTTTTTT. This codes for CASSLAGIGTNEKLFF.